This TCR beta chain stems from a study of cytomegalovirus exposure and HLA in healthy donors. Study observations and caveats: Some public TCRs appeared in many individuals, while most sequences were rare. An observed cluster of highly shared sequence variants was recorded as a likely sequencing artifact. Confirmation was obtained in vitro that three CMV-associated chains are specific for CMV antigens.

V was cut by 5 bases and J by 0 bases, with 13 bases left in between. The CDR3 is 15 amino acids. The germline CDR1 and CDR2 sequences are SEHNR and FQNEAQ (reference sequence). Comments on this clone: The target antigen is unknown.

PCR amplification relied on 60 Vbeta primers (plus 13 Jbeta primers). In the original workflow: Later, an analysis found about 80 million unique TCR beta chains, and roughly 10 million of these were shared. Sequencing used immunoSEQ multiplex PCR; TCRdb keeps in-frame clones, though not all of them. From that table come the V and J calls and clone size; the DNA was used to work out D and trimming. The sample holds about 270,000 clones, 86% seen once. The sequence was collected from a man aged 35 to 55 in good health and CMV-seropositive. The chain combines TRBV7-9 with TRBJ1-1; D is ambiguous. Sample: PBMCs. CDR3 DNA sequence: TGTGCCAGCAGCCTAACCCATACAGTGAACACTGAAGCTTTCTTT. Amino acid sequence: CASSLTHTVNTEAFF.